Given below is one TCR beta chain in context. A junction end diverges from the germline sequence, so it may reflect a read error. This sample was included in a study of T cells in Graves' hyperthyroidism and ophthalmopathy. The CDR3 runs to 13 residues. CDR1 is SEHNR and CDR2 is FQNEAQ in the germline V gene (reference sequence). The TCR beta CDR3 regions underwent amplification using RNA transcripts as the source. TCR CDR3 underwent first-round RT-PCR with the HTBI primer set. TCRdb used MiXCR to reprocess the multiplex PCR reads, holding one entry per CDR3 protein. The sample yields hundreds of thousands of distinct CDR3 sequences, 35% seen once.

The chain recombines TRBV7-9 with TRBJ1-1; D call uncertain. The sequence came from a woman aged 40 to 55 with Graves' hyperthyroidism. The sequenced sample was blood. The CDR3 spells CASASRPNTEAFF. The CDR3 nucleotides are TGTGCCAGCGCCTCCAGACCGAACACGGAAGCTTTCTTT.